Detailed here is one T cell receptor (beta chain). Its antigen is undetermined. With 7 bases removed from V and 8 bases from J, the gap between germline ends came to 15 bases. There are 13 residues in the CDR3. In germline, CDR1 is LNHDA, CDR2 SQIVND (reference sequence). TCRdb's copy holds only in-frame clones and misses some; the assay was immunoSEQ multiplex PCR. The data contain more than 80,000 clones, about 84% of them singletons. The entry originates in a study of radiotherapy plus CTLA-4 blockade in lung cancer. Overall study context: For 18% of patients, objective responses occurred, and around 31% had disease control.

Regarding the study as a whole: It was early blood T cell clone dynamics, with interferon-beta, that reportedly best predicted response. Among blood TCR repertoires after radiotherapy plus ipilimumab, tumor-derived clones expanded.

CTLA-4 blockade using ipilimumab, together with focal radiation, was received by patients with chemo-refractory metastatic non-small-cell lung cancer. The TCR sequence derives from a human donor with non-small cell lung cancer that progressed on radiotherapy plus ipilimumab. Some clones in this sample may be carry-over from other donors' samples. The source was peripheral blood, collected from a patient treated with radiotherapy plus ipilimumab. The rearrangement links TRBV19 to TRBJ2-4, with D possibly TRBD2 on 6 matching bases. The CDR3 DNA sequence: TGTGCCAGTAAAGGCCTAGCGCGAGACATTCAGTACTTC. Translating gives CASKGLARDIQYF.